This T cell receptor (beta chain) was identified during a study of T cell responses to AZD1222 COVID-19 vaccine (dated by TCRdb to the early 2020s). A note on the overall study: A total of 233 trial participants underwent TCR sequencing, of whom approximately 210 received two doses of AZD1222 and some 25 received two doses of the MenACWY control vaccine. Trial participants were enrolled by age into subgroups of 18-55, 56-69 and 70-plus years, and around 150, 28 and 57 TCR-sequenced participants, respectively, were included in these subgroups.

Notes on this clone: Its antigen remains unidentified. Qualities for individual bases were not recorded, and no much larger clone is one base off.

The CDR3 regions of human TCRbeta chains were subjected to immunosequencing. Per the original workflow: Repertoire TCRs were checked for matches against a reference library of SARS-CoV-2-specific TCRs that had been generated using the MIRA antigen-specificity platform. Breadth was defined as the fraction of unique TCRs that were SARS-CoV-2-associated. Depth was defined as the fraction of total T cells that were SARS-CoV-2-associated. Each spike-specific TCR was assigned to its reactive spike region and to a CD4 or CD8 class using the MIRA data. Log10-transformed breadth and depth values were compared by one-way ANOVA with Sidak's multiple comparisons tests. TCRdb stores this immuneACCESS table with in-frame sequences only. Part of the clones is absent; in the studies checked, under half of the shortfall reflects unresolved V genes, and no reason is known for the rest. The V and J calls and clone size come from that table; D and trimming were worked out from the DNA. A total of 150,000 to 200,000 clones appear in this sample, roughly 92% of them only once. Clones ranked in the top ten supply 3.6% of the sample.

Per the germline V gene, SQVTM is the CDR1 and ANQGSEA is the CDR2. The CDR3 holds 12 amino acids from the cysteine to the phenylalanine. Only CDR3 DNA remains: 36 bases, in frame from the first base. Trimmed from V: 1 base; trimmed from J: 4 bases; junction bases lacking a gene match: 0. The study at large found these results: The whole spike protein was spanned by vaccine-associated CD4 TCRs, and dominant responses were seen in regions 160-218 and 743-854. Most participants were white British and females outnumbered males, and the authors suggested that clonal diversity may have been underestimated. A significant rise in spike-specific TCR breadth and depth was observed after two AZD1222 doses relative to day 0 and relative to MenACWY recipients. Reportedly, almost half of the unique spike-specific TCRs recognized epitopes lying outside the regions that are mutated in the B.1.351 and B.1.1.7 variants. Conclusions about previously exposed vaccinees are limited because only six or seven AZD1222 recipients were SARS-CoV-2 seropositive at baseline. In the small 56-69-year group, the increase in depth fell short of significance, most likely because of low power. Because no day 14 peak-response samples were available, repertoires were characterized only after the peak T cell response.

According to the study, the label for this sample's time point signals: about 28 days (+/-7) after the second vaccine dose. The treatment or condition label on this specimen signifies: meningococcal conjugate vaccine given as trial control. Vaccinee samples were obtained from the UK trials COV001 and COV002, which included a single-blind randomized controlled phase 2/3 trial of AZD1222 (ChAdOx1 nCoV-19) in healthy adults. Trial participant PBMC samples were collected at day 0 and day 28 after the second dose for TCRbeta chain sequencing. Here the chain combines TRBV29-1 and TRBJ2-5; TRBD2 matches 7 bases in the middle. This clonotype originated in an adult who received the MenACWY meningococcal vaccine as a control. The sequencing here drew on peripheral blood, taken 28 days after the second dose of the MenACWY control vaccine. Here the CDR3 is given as CSVEGLAETQYF. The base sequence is TGCAGCGTTGAAGGACTAGCAGAGACCCAGTACTTC.